Following are 32 T cell receptor beta chains from one sample sequenced in a study of low-dose radiotherapy and immunotherapy resistance in tumors. With TRAV- and TRBV-specific primers, first-strand cDNA was made, covering the alpha and beta chains. The PCR that amplified TCRs ran for 20 cycles, relying on a constant-region primer and a V-primer adapter. MiXCR, applied by TCRdb to the reads, yields one record per CDR3 protein. The data show about 84,000 distinct CDR3 sequences, around a sixth seen once. Time point defined: after trial treatment. The treatment denotes: LDRT plus nivolumab, ipilimumab, low-dose cyclophosphamide and aspirin (RACIN trial). This material consisted of PBMCs, taken after low-dose radiotherapy plus immunotherapy. The origin of the receptors is a male donor with prostate cancer.

This clonotype was observed many times. The V call is TRBV6-2 or TRBV6-3, the J call TRBJ2-1; 8 bases match TRBD2. Germline CDR1 is MNHEY and CDR2 is SVGEGT. The CDR3 is 15 residues long. V dropped 5 bases and J dropped 3; count of bases not matched to a gene: 6. The DNA of the CDR3 is TGTGCCAGCAGTCACGGGACTAGAGGCTACAATGAGCAGTTCTTC. As protein: CASSHGTRGYNEQFF.

The table lists this clonotype with many counts. The gene calls are TRBV3-1 and TRBJ2-1, with 7 bases lining up with TRBD2. Looked up from germline, CDR1 is LGHDT and CDR2 is YNNKEL (reference sequence). The CDR3 loop spans 15 amino acids. Unmatched junction bases numbered 3, after V lost 4 bases and J lost 0 bases. CDR3 bases: TGTGCCAGCAGCCCGGGACTATACTCCTACAATGAGCAGTTCTTC. Translation: CASSPGLYSYNEQFF.

This clonotype was counted ten times or more. The CDR3 protein is CASSPAMGSTDTQYF. The DNA of the CDR3 is TGTGCCAGCAGCCCTGCCATGGGAAGCACAGATACGCAGTATTTT. The chain links TRBV11-2 to TRBJ2-3; D remains ambiguous. Germline values: CDR1 SGHAT, CDR2 FQNNGV. Trimming cost V 5 bases and J 0 bases, with 12 bases left between them. CDR3 length: 15 residues.

This clonotype was counted many times. The rearrangement links TRBV6-2 or TRBV6-3 to TRBJ2-7, with D possibly TRBD1 on 5 matching bases. In germline, CDR1 is MNHEY, CDR2 SVGEGT. V lost 0 bases and J lost 2, with 8 bases in between. This CDR3 contains 14 residues. In DNA, the CDR3 is TGTGCCAGCAGTTACTCGTTGGGGCCCTACGAGCAGTACTTC. It is translated as CASSYSLGPYEQYF.

This clonotype showed up many times. This chain connects TRBV10-3 to TRBJ2-5, with TRBD2 identical over 8 bases. With V trimmed by 10 bases and J by 2 bases, 12 bases remained unmatched. The germline V gene has CDR1 ENHRY and CDR2 SYGVKD. This CDR3 contains 15 residues. CDR3 sequence: CATTRLSGGQETQYF. Written as DNA, the CDR3 is TGTGCCACTACAAGGTTATCGGGAGGGCAAGAGACCCAGTACTTC.

This clonotype was counted many times. This sequence joins TRBV20-1 and TRBJ2-1, with TRBD2 as a possible D gene (5 bases). The CDR3 sequence is 13 residues long. Per the germline V gene, CDR1 is DFQATT and CDR2 is SNEGSKA (reference sequence). Trimming cost V 2 bases and J 5 bases, with 10 bases left between them. In DNA, the CDR3 is TGCAGTGCTAGACAGCGGACTCACAATGAGCAGTTCTTC. Amino acids: CSARQRTHNEQFF.

This clonotype was detected ten times or more. V is TRBV28 and J is TRBJ2-7, with D possibly matching TRBD1 (6 bases). V was cut by 5 bases and J by 6 bases, with 11 bases left in between. The CDR3 covers 12 residues. The germline V gene has CDR1 MDHEN and CDR2 SYDVKM. CDR3 sequence: CASSTTGFEQYF. Here the CDR3 DNA reads TGTGCCAGCAGTACTACAGGGTTCGAGCAGTACTTC.

The chain combines TRBV11-2 with TRBJ2-3, with 11 bases identical to TRBD2. The CDR3 sequence is 15 residues long. The trim removed 5 bases at V and 1 base at J, leaving 2 bases unmatched. Germline loops: CDR1 SGHAT, CDR2 FQNNGV. CDR3 amino acids: CASSVGLAGTDTQYF. CDR3 nucleotides: TGTGCCAGCAGCGTGGGACTAGCGGGCACAGATACGCAGTATTTT.

This clonotype was recorded at least ten times. The genes are TRBV7-2 and TRBJ2-7, with 11 bases identical to TRBD1. Germline CDR1 SGHTA, CDR2 FQGNSA. CDR3 size: 16 residues. After removal of 5 bases from V and 4 bases from J, the junction contained 10 bases not matched to a gene. CDR3 sequence: CASSIGAGDRGYEQYF. Written as DNA, the CDR3 is TGTGCCAGCAGCATTGGGGCCGGGGACAGGGGGTACGAGCAGTACTTC.

V and J are TRBV19 and TRBJ1-4, with 8 bases fitting TRBD1. CDR1 and CDR2 from the germline V gene are LNHDA and SQIVND (reference sequence). This CDR3 comprises 15 residues. Trimming at V came to 7 bases and at J to 7 bases, leaving 11 bases not matched to a gene. DNA for the CDR3: TGTGCCAGTACCGAATCCAGGGGGCGCGTTGAAAAACTGTTTTTT. It encodes CASTESRGRVEKLFF.

This clonotype showed up many times. The gene calls are TRBV7-2 and TRBJ2-7, with TRBD1 identical over 8 bases. This CDR3 region has 14 residues. In germline, CDR1 is SGHTA, CDR2 FQGNSA. With V trimmed by 4 bases and J by 3 bases, 5 bases remained unmatched. CDR3 sequence: CASSSTGGVYEQYF. CDR3 nucleotides: TGTGCCAGCAGCTCCACAGGGGGTGTCTACGAGCAGTACTTC.

This clonotype turned up a few times. The chain recombines TRBV13 with TRBJ2-7; 13 nucleotides match TRBD2. Germline CDR1 and CDR2: PRHDT and FYEKMQ (reference sequence). Trimming at V came to 5 bases and at J to 9 bases, leaving 7 bases not matched to a gene. The CDR3 covers 14 residues. In DNA form, the CDR3 reads TGTGCCAGCAGCCCAGGGACTAGCGGGGAACTGCAGTACTTC. Translating gives CASSPGTSGELQYF.

To note about this clonotype: A far larger clone differs by one base, so this is likely a read error. The chain uses TRBV6-2 or TRBV6-3 and TRBJ2-7, with 7 bases matching TRBD2. The J segment lost 7 bases and the V segment lost 2 bases, leaving 11 bases of the junction unmatched. The CDR3 is 15 amino acids. Germline CDR1 reads MNHEY; CDR2 reads SVGEGT. CDR3 nucleotide sequence: TGTGCCAGCAGTTACGTACAGTCGGGAGGCAATGAGCAGTACTTC. Amino acids: CASSYVQSGGNEQYF.

The chain recombines TRBV6-8 with TRBJ2-2; possible D gene TRBD1, 6 bases. V dropped 10 bases and J dropped 4 bases, with 16 bases sitting between them. The CDR3 sequence is 14 residues long. Germline V CDR1 and CDR2: MNHGY, SAAAGT. This chain's CDR3 is CAILTGTSTGELFF. The DNA of the CDR3 is TGTGCCATTTTAACAGGGACAAGCACCGGGGAGCTGTTTTTT.

This clonotype has a handful of counts. The genes are TRBV7-2 and TRBJ1-1; D is unresolved. CDR1 is SGHTA and CDR2 is FQGNSA in the germline V gene. V lost 3 bases and J lost 2, with 10 bases in between. The length of the CDR3 is 14 residues. CDR3 in DNA: TGTGCCAGCAGCTTCCAGACGTTTAACACTGAAGCTTTCTTT. Amino acid sequence: CASSFQTFNTEAFF.

As regards this clonotype: One end of the junction fails to match germline, which may point to a read error. The rearrangement links TRBV5-3 to TRBJ2-2; 10 positions agree with TRBD1. TRBV5-3 has ORF status, its function being uncertain. This CDR3 spans 15 amino acids. The CDR3 DNA sequence: TGTGCCAGCAGCTTGGGGACAGGGGTGGCCGGGGAGCTGTTTTTT. The encoded protein is CASSLGTGVAGELFF.

In this sample, this clonotype turned up many times. The chain joins TRBV29-1 to TRBJ2-3; no clear D. Trimming cost V 4 bases and J 4 bases, with 15 bases left between them. Germline lookup yields CDR1 SQVTM and CDR2 ANQGSEA. The CDR3 contains 14 residues. The CDR3, as DNA: TGCAGCGTTGTTAGTGGGATCTGGGCAGATACGCAGTATTTT. Protein: CSVVSGIWADTQYF.

This clonotype was counted ten times or more. This chain links TRBV7-9 with TRBJ1-4, with 11 bases lining up with TRBD1. This CDR3 comprises 14 residues. Germline lookup yields CDR1 SEHNR and CDR2 FQNEAQ (reference sequence). With 7 bases clipped from V and 7 bases from J, the junction kept 5 bases outside the gene matches. CDR3 coding DNA: TGTGCCAGCACTGGGGGGACAGGGGGTGAAAAACTGTTTTTT. Translation gives CASTGGTGGEKLFF. Full variable domain (rest looked up from reference TRBV7-9 and TRBJ1-4): DTGVSQNPRHKITKRGQNVTFRCDPISEHNRLYWYRQTLGQGPEFLTYFQNEAQLEKSRLLSDRFSAERPKGSFSTLEIQRTEQGDSAMYLCASTGGTGGEKLFFGSGTQLSVL.

As regards this clonotype: Since a far larger clone is one base different, this is likely a read error. The chain joins TRBV4-1 to TRBJ2-1, with no clear D. V was cut by 1 base and J by 10 bases, with 11 bases left in between. Germline assignment: CDR1 MGHRA and CDR2 YSYEKL. This CDR3 comprises 13 residues. The CDR3 region is CASSQVGLGEQFF. For the CDR3, the DNA is TGCGCCAGCAGCCAAGTTGGGCTCGGCGAGCAGTTCTTC.

This clonotype showed up many times. The chain joins TRBV5-6 to TRBJ1-2, with unresolved D. Germline V gene lookup returns CDR1 SGHDT and CDR2 YYEEEE. The CDR3 spans 13 residues. V lost 0 bases and J 9 bases, leaving 12 bases between the germline ends. In DNA form, the CDR3 reads TGTGCCAGCAGCTTGGATCGGGGTACAAGCTACACCTTC. This codes for CASSLDRGTSYTF.

This clonotype was seen repeatedly, ten times or more. The J gene is TRBJ1-2, the V gene TRBV2; the D is unclear. Trimming took 1 base from V and 8 from J, leaving 8 bases between them. Germline V lookup: CDR1 SNHLY, CDR2 FYNNEI. The CDR3 has 12 residues. CDR3 in amino acids: CASSEEQLGYTF. Written as DNA, the CDR3 is TGTGCCAGCAGTGAAGAACAGTTAGGCTACACCTTC.

There are many counts of this clonotype. The chain links TRBV6-2 or TRBV6-3 to TRBJ2-3; D is unresolved. The CDR3 is 13 residues long. Germline CDR1 reads MNHEY; CDR2 reads SVGEGT. The V and J ends lost 7 bases and 1 base respectively, with 9 bases between them. CDR3 sequence reads: CASNSPRTDTQYF. In DNA, the CDR3 is TGTGCCAGCAACAGTCCCCGCACAGATACGCAGTATTTT.

This clonotype was observed many times. The chain carries TRBV7-2 and TRBJ2-2; 8 nucleotides line up with TRBD2. CDR1 and CDR2 (germline): SGHTA, FQGNSA. The V and J ends lost 2 bases and 7 bases, in that order; junction bases with no gene match: 12. The CDR3 length is 17 residues. CDR3 DNA: TGTGCCAGCAGCTTACTTAGAGCGGGAGTCGCGATCGGGGAGCTGTTTTTT. The encoded protein is CASSLLRAGVAIGELFF.

The chain joins TRBV2 to TRBJ1-1; possible D gene TRBD1, 6 bases. Germline lookup yields CDR1 SNHLY and CDR2 FYNNEI. V gave up 8 bases and J gave up 3 bases, with 10 bases separating them. The CDR3 is made up of 12 amino acids. The CDR3 coding sequence is TGTGCCAGCCGGTGGGGGCACACTGAAGCTTTCTTT. This sequence encodes CASRWGHTEAFF.

This clonotype was detected ten times or more. The genes are TRBV7-2 and TRBJ1-4; 7 bases are shared with TRBD1. Unmatched junction bases numbered 11, after V lost 5 bases and J lost 8 bases. The CDR3 spans 15 residues. From germline, CDR1 is SGHTA and CDR2 FQGNSA. The CDR3: CASSASGQRSEKLFF. CDR3 nucleotide sequence: TGTGCCAGCAGCGCGTCGGGACAGCGAAGCGAAAAACTGTTTTTT.

This clonotype was seen at least ten times. This chain uses TRBV24-1 with TRBJ2-1; 8 bases fit TRBD2. The CDR3 covers 16 residues. J was trimmed by 7 bases and V by 0 bases; bases with no gene match: 7. Germline CDR1 is KGHDR and CDR2 is SFDVKD. CDR3 in DNA: TGTGCCACCAGTGATTTGATGGCTAGCGGGTCAAATGAGCAGTTCTTC. It specifies CATSDLMASGSNEQFF.

This clonotype was observed many times. The chain carries TRBV10-1 and TRBJ2-1; D not certain. V was cut by 2 bases and J by 5 bases, with 16 bases left in between. The germline CDR1 and CDR2 sequences are WNHNN and SYGVQD (reference sequence). CDR3 length equals 16 residues. The DNA for the CDR3 is TGCGCCAGCAGTGAGCCGACCCCTCGCACCCACAATGAGCAGTTCTTC. Residues: CASSEPTPRTHNEQFF.

CDR3 coding DNA: TGTGCCAGCAGGCCCACAGGGGACGGGGAGACCCAGTACTTC. Translating gives CASRPTGDGETQYF. V gene TRBV12-3 or TRBV12-4 combines with J gene TRBJ2-5, with TRBD1 matching over 7 bases. Trimming took 6 bases from V and 5 from J; bases not matched to a gene: 9. This CDR3 comprises 14 residues.

This clonotype showed up just a few times. The chain combines TRBV5-1 with TRBJ2-7, with 11 bases identical to TRBD2. Germline loops: CDR1 SGHRS, CDR2 YFSETQ. CDR3 length: 15 amino acids. V gave up 5 bases and J gave up 6 bases; unmatched junction bases: 10. DNA of the CDR3: TGCGCCAGCAGTTCCTCAACTAGCGGGAGTAGCGAGCAGTACTTC. Its protein is CASSSSTSGSSEQYF. Drawing the rest from reference TRBV5-1 and TRBJ2-7, the complete variable domain is KAGVTQTPRYLIKTRGQQVTLSCSPISGHRSVSWYQQTPGQGLQFLFEYFSETQRNKGNFPGRFSGRQFSNSRSEMNVSTLELGDSALYLCASSSSTSGSSEQYFGPGTRLTVT.

This clonotype was seen many times. The CDR3 region has the DNA TGTGCCAGCAGCTCCCAGAGCGGGAGATGGGAGACCCAGTACTTC. Translating gives CASSSQSGRWETQYF. This chain connects TRBV7-2 to TRBJ2-5, with 8 bases that match TRBD2. Trimming removed 4 bases from V and 5 bases from J; junction bases left unmatched: 9. Germline CDR1 SGHTA, CDR2 FQGNSA. CDR3 length: 15 residues. Looking up the rest from reference TRBV7-2 and TRBJ2-5 gives the full variable domain: GAGVSQSPSNKVTEKGKDVELRCDPISGHTALYWYRQSLGQGLEFLIYFQGNSAPDKSGLPSDRFSAERTGGSVSTLTIQRTQQEDSAVYLCASSSQSGRWETQYFGPGTRLLVL.

This clonotype was counted many times. The rearrangement links TRBV12-3 or TRBV12-4 to TRBJ1-2, with unresolved D. The length of the CDR3 is 13 residues. The V gene lost 5 bases and the J gene lost 4 bases, with 11 bases spanning the gap. CDR3 protein: CASSMAAGYGYTF. The DNA of the CDR3 is TGTGCCAGCAGTATGGCGGCGGGCTATGGCTACACCTTC.

The chain is built from TRBV20-1 and TRBJ2-3, with 10 positions matching TRBD2. Germline V CDR1 and CDR2: DFQATT, SNEGSKA (reference sequence). J was trimmed by 9 bases and V by 3 bases; bases with no gene match: 6. This CDR3 is built from 13 residues. Here the CDR3 reads CSARLAGEPTQYF. CDR3 sequence (DNA): TGCAGTGCTAGGCTAGCGGGAGAACCAACGCAGTATTTT.